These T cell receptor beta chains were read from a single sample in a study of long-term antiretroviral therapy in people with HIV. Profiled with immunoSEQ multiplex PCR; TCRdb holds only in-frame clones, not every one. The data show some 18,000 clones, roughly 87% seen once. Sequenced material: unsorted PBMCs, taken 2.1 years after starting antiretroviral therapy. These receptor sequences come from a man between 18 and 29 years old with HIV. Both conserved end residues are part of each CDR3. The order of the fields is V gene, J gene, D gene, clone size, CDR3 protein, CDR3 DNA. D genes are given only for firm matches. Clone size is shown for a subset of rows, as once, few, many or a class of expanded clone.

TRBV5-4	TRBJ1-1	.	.	CASSSWGGMNTEAFF	TGTGCCAGCAGCTCTTGGGGGGGAATGAACACTGAAGCTTTCTTT
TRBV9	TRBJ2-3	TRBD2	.	CASSLSGLTDTQYF	TGTGCCAGCAGCCTTAGCGGGCTCACAGATACGCAGTATTTT
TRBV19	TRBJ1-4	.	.	CASRPPHGTAGEKLFF	TGTGCCAGTAGGCCTCCTCACGGGACGGCGGGTGAAAAACTGTTTTTT
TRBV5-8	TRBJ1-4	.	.	CASSFLNGEKLFF	TGTGCCAGCAGCTTCTTAAACGGTGAAAAACTGTTTTTT
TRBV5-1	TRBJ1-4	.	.	CASSPGGGGYEKLFF	TGCGCCAGCAGCCCTGGAGGCGGGGGCTACGAAAAACTGTTTTTT
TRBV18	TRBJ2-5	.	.	CASSNMGGLHQETQYF	TGTGCCAGCTCGAACATGGGTGGGCTCCATCAAGAGACCCAGTACTTC
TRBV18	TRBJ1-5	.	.	CASSPGGAGQPQHF	TGTGCCAGCTCACCTGGGGGGGCGGGTCAGCCCCAGCATTTT
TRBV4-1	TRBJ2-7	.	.	CASSQDGTPSSYEQYF	TGCGCCAGCAGCCAAGATGGGACCCCGAGCTCCTACGAGCAGTACTTC
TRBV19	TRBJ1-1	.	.	CASRKNTEAFF	TGTGCCAGTAGGAAGAACACTGAAGCTTTCTTT
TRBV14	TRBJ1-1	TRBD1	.	CASSLWTGGNPEAFF	TGTGCCAGCAGCCTATGGACAGGGGGAAACCCTGAAGCTTTCTTT
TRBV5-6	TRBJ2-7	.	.	CASTGQAHPLYEQYF	TGTGCCAGCACCGGCCAGGCCCATCCCCTCTACGAGCAGTACTTC
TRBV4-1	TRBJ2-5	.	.	CASSPTLRAPETQYF	TGCGCCAGCAGTCCTACCCTCAGGGCTCCCGAGACCCAGTACTTC
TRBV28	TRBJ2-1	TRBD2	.	CASTDGLAGGSPYNEQFF	TGTGCCAGCACCGATGGACTAGCGGGGGGGAGCCCCTACAATGAGCAGTTCTTC
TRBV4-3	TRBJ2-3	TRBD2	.	CASSPQLAGGFDTQYF	TGCGCCAGCAGCCCCCAACTAGCGGGAGGTTTTGATACGCAGTATTTT
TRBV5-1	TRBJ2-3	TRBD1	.	CASIETGVDTQYF	TGCGCCAGCATAGAGACAGGGGTAGATACGCAGTATTTT
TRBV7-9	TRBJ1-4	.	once	CASSLDFGQHREKLFF	TGTGCCAGCAGCTTAGATTTCGGACAGCACAGGGAAAAACTGTTTTTT
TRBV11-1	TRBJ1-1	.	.	CASSSDGIGAFF	TGTGCCAGCAGCTCCGACGGGATAGGAGCTTTCTTT
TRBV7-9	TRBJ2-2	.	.	CASSTGSSPTGELFF	TGTGCCAGCAGCACAGGGTCCTCTCCCACCGGGGAGCTGTTTTTT
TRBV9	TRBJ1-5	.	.	CASSSDWDSNQPQHF	TGTGCCAGCAGCTCAGACTGGGATAGCAATCAGCCCCAGCATTTT
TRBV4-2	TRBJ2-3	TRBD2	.	CASSQGEGDTQYF	TGTGCCAGCAGCCAAGGGGAGGGGGATACGCAGTATTTT
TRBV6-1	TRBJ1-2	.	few	CASSESGQSKSYTF	TGTGCCAGCAGTGAATCCGGCCAATCTAAGAGCTACACCTTC
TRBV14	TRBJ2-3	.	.	CASSRQLGDTQYF	TGTGCCAGCAGCCGACAGCTGGGAGATACGCAGTATTTT
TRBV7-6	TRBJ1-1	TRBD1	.	CASSPQTGAMNTEAFF	TGTGCCAGCAGTCCCCAGACAGGGGCGATGAACACTGAAGCTTTCTTT
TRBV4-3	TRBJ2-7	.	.	CASSQDGAYEQYF	TGCGCCAGCAGCCAAGACGGAGCCTACGAGCAGTACTTC
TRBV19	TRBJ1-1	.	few	CASSQGRMNTEAFF	TGTGCCAGCAGCCAAGGACGGATGAACACTGAAGCTTTCTTT
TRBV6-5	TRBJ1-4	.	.	CASSFSGKLFF	TGTGCCAGCAGTTTTTCAGGGAAACTGTTTTTT
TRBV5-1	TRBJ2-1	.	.	CASSLAGSSYNEQFF	TGCGCCAGCAGCCTCGCCGGCAGCTCCTACAATGAGCAGTTCTTC
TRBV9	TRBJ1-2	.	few	CASKGRTGGYTF	TGTGCCAGCAAGGGACGGACGGGAGGCTACACCTTC
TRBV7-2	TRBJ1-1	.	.	CASSLVWGEAFF	TGTGCCAGCAGCTTAGTTTGGGGAGAAGCTTTCTTT
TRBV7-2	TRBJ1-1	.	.	CASSIDSLEAFF	TGTGCCAGCAGCATAGACAGCCTTGAAGCTTTCTTT
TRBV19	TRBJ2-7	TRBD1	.	CASSIGDRAGYEQYF	TGTGCCAGTAGTATAGGGGACAGGGCGGGCTACGAGCAGTACTTC